This T cell receptor beta chain derives from a study of patients and donors after allogeneic stem cell transplantation. A single record per CDR3 protein comes from TCRdb applying MiXCR to the RT-PCR reads. This sample has about 410,000 distinct CDR3 sequences, with roughly 16% found just once. The clonotype originates from a human donor who was either an allogeneic HSCT recipient or a stem cell or donor lymphocyte infusion donor (not recorded which). It is not recorded whose cells these are; they may come from a transplant donor. Sequencing was performed on blood, either unsorted or a sorted T cell fraction (not recorded which).

Here the CDR3 DNA reads TGTGCCAGCAGCTTAACCCCGGGAGCAGAGACCCAGTACTTC. It encodes CASSLTPGAETQYF. The rearrangement joins TRBV7-3 to TRBJ2-5, with D perhaps TRBD2 (6 bases). There are 14 residues in the CDR3. Germline V lookup: CDR1 SGHTA, CDR2 FQGTGA. V lost 0 bases, J lost 4 bases, and 9 bases lay in between.